This TCR beta chain was captured in a study of somatic mutations in cytotoxic T cells in rheumatoid arthritis (TCRdb year 2017). In the study overall: Sorted V beta1+ cells also underwent TCRB sequencing, and some V beta antibody-stained T-cell populations were flow-sorted at nearly 100% purity on a FACSAria II or Sony SH800. To characterize clonality, the study used TCRB deep sequencing while asking whether somatic mutations are carried by expanded CD8+ T-cell clones in newly diagnosed, untreated rheumatoid arthritis. TCRB deep sequencing covered 65 to 80 patients with rheumatoid arthritis along with approximately 20 healthy controls. The median ages of the patient and control groups were essentially identical.

Sequencing of TCRB CDR3 was done on genomic DNA with the immunoSEQ assay. The original methods were these. Only productive TCRB rearrangements were included in the analyses. A clone was defined by a unique TCRB CDR3 sequence, and clonality was computed as a productive clonality index based on Shannon entropy. The template counts of each clone relative to the total templates per sample were used to calculate repertoire overlap between two samples. V-gene usage measured by flow cytometry correlated with TCRB sequencing V-gene usage, with a Spearman r of around 0.62. The clones in this table, taken by TCRdb from immuneACCESS, are in-frame only. Not every clone is retained; where verified, under half of the shortfall comes from an unresolved V gene, and the cause of the rest is unknown. That table supplies the V and J calls and clone size; D and trimming were determined from the DNA. The sample table holds 18,000 or so clones, of which around four fifths were seen once. The ten largest clonotypes hold approximately 20% of the sample.

The germline V gene gives CDR1 as SGHRS and CDR2 as YFSETQ. V is pruned by 3 bases and J by 3 bases, leaving 5 bases of the junction without a gene match. Counted from cysteine to phenylalanine, this CDR3 has 15 amino acids. The retained sequence is limited to the CDR3, 45 bases, with the frame set at the first base. Buffy coats from about 20 blood donors served as healthy controls, a group that was around 60% female with a median age of about 60 years (range roughly 21-75). On an AutoMACS, CD4+ and CD8+ cells were isolated via positive magnetic bead selection, and their purity was verified by flow cytometry. Isolation of peripheral blood mononuclear cells was done through Ficoll-Paque PLUS density gradient separation. DNA was extracted from CD4-enriched, CD8-enriched or PBMC samples with Nucleospin Tissue or Tissue XS kits and quantified with a Qubit 2.0 fluorometer. The full study reports these points: The antigen targets of the expanded CD8+ clones were unknown, and absence from virus-specific databases did not rule out viral specificity. CD8+ clonality increased with age in patients (Spearman r of about 0.5) but not in healthy controls. CD8+ T-cell clonality in rheumatoid arthritis patients was not significantly different from that in age-matched healthy controls. In about an eighth of the roughly 65 patients the largest CD8+ clone exceeded 20% of CD8+ cells, and several identical CD8+ TCRB sequences were shared between blood and synovial fluid. No adjustment for multiple comparisons was made for the slight TRBV07 underrepresentation in patients.

As for this clone: No cognate antigen has been identified for it. Per-base qualities were not stored, and no clone one base away is much larger.

The receptor was derived from an older woman in good health. The V gene is TRBV5-1 and the J gene is TRBJ2-3, and 9 junction bases match TRBD2. The specimen was CD8+ T cells sorted from blood. The CDR3 is CASSSSGGRTDTQYF. Here is the DNA: TGCGCCAGCAGCTCCAGCGGGGGGAGGACAGATACGCAGTATTTT. When the CDR3 is completed using the reference TRBV5-1 and TRBJ2-3 genes on either side, the full variable domain is KAGVTQTPRYLIKTRGQQVTLSCSPISGHRSVSWYQQTPGQGLQFLFEYFSETQRNKGNFPGRFSGRQFSNSRSEMNVSTLELGDSALYLCASSSSGGRTDTQYFGPGTRLTVL.